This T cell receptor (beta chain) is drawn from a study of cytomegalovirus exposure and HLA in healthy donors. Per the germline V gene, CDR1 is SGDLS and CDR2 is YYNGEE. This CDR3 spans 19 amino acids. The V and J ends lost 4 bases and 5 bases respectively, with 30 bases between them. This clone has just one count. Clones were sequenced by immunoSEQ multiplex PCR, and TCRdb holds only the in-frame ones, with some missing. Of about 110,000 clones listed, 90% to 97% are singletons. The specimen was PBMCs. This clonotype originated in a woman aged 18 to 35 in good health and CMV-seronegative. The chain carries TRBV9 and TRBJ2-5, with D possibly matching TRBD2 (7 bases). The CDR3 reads CASSRRGGGGTGLEETQYF. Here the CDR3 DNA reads TGTGCCAGCAGCCGCCGAGGAGGGGGGGGGACCGGGTTGGAGGAGACCCAGTACTTC.